These 23 T cell receptor beta chains were sequenced from one sample in a study of CD8 T cells in Susac syndrome. Roughly 0.45 to 1 ug RNA was reverse transcribed with random hexamers. Each CDR3 protein gets one entry after TCRdb re-called the immunoSEQ multiplex PCR reads with MiXCR. Of 200,000 to 250,000 distinct CDR3 sequences detected, roughly 92% appear once; the ten largest clones hold 0.1% to 0.15%. Material: CD8+ T cells from PBMCs. These receptors were taken from a human donor with multiple sclerosis.

The chain joins TRBV7-2 to TRBJ2-7; TRBD2 aligns across 10 bases. V was clipped by 10 bases and J by 6 bases; unmatched bases: 9. This CDR3 spans 13 amino acids. The germline V gene has CDR1 SGHTA and CDR2 FQGNSA. The CDR3 region has the DNA TGTGCCACCACTAGCGGGAATATAGGCGAGCAGTACTTC. It yields the protein CATTSGNIGEQYF.

The rearrangement links TRBV20-1 to TRBJ2-1, with 9 bases matching TRBD2. V trimming: 5 bases; J trimming: 1 base; junction bases outside the gene matches: 12. The germline CDR1 and CDR2 sequences are DFQATT and SNEGSKA (reference sequence). The CDR3 is 17 amino acids. The CDR3 region has the DNA TGCAGTGCTGCCATAGGGGTAGCGGGAGTTTCCTACAATGAGCAGTTCTTC. Protein: CSAAIGVAGVSYNEQFF.

About this clonotype itself: The junction does not match germline at one end; this may be a read error. The chain combines TRBV29-1 with TRBJ1-2; a possible D gene is TRBD1 (5 bases). The CDR3 spans 12 residues. Germline V gene sequence: CDR1 SQVTM, CDR2 ANQGSEA. Here the CDR3 reads CSVPRGSYSYTF. The CDR3 DNA follows: TGCAGCGTCCCCCGGGGCTCCTATAGCTACACCTTC.

This chain links TRBV6-2 or TRBV6-3 with TRBJ2-2; D is undetermined. CDR3 length: 16 amino acids. Germline lookup yields CDR1 MNHEY and CDR2 SVGEGT. Between the trimmed V and J ends, which lost 4 bases and 7 bases, there was a span of 19 bases. CDR3 sequence (DNA): TGTGCCAGCAGTTCGATTCCGAATTTAGCCGTCGGGGAGCTGTTTTTT. Translation gives CASSSIPNLAVGELFF.

The genes are TRBV6-5 and TRBJ1-1, with 7 nucleotides matching TRBD1. J gave up 6 bases and V 5 bases, and 0 bases lay outside the gene matches. The V gene's germline CDR1 is MNHEY and CDR2 SVGAGI. The length of the CDR3 is 11 residues. The CDR3 nucleotides read TGTGCCAGCAGTAGGGGGCCTGAAGCTTTCTTT. This encodes CASSRGPEAFF.

V and J are TRBV14 and TRBJ2-5; D gene unclear. This CDR3 has 12 residues. Germline lookup yields CDR1 SGHDN and CDR2 FVKESK. Trimming removed 3 bases at V and 5 bases at J, with 7 bases between. The CDR3 coding sequence is TGTGCCAGCAGCCAGGGGTGGGAGACCCAGTACTTC. Amino acids: CASSQGWETQYF.

The gene calls are TRBV13 and TRBJ2-7, with 8 nucleotides matching TRBD2. J lost 3 bases, V lost 0 bases, and 1 base had no gene match. The CDR3 runs 14 residues. Germline loops: CDR1 PRHDT, CDR2 FYEKMQ (reference sequence). CDR3 sequence reads: CASSLGSGDYEQYF. In DNA form, the CDR3 reads TGTGCCAGCAGCTTAGGTAGCGGGGACTACGAGCAGTACTTC.

The V call is TRBV29-1, the J call TRBJ2-2; maybe TRBD2 (6 bases). The V and J ends lost 2 bases and 4 bases respectively, with 20 bases between them. The CDR3 runs to 17 residues. Germline assignment: CDR1 SQVTM and CDR2 ANQGSEA. DNA of the CDR3: TGCAGCGTTGAAAGGCCTGGAGGGACTCGGGGCACCGGGGAGCTGTTTTTT. It codes for CSVERPGGTRGTGELFF.

The chain joins TRBV2 to TRBJ2-3; D is possibly TRBD1 or TRBD2 (5 bases each). Per the germline V gene, CDR1 is SNHLY and CDR2 is FYNNEI. V lost 7 bases, J lost 3 bases, and 17 bases lay in between. The CDR3 runs 15 residues. DNA of the CDR3: TGTGCCAGCACCCAAGGGGAGACTGCAACAGATACGCAGTATTTT. Protein: CASTQGETATDTQYF.

This sequence joins TRBV5-6 and TRBJ2-1; 7 nucleotides align to TRBD2. V was pared by 0 bases and J by 9 bases, with 0 bases of the junction left unmatched. The CDR3 loop spans 12 amino acids. Looked up from germline, CDR1 is SGHDT and CDR2 is YYEEEE. Here the CDR3 DNA reads TGTGCCAGCAGCTTGGCTAGCGGTGAGCAGTTCTTC. It specifies CASSLASGEQFF.

The V gene is TRBV14, the J gene TRBJ1-3, with D possibly TRBD1 on 6 matching bases. The CDR3 consists of 15 residues. V gave up 4 bases and J gave up 0 bases, with 10 bases separating them. The germline V gene has CDR1 SGHDN and CDR2 FVKESK. Here the CDR3 DNA reads TGTGCCAGCAGCCCCAGGGGAAACTCTGGAAACACCATATATTTT. Its protein is CASSPRGNSGNTIYF.

V and J are TRBV12-3 or TRBV12-4 and TRBJ2-5, with 7 bases identical to TRBD2. V lost 4 bases, J lost 4 bases, and 12 bases stayed unmatched. The CDR3 consists of 16 residues. The CDR3 is CASSYGAGIEGETQYF. In nucleotides, the CDR3 is TGTGCCAGCAGTTACGGAGCGGGGATAGAAGGAGAGACCCAGTACTTC.

The chain employs TRBV3-1 and TRBJ2-5; D might be TRBD2 (5 bases). Germline CDR1 is LGHDT and CDR2 is YNNKEL (reference sequence). V lost 5 bases and J 1 base, leaving 8 bases between the germline ends. The CDR3 has 13 amino acids. This CDR3 reads CASSTGSQETQYF. The CDR3 DNA follows: TGTGCCAGCAGCACGGGGAGCCAAGAGACCCAGTACTTC.

Only one count was recorded for this clonotype. V and J are TRBV7-9 and TRBJ2-2; D may correspond to TRBD1 or TRBD2 (5 bases each). CDR3 length: 16 residues. Between the trimmed V and J ends, which lost 5 bases and 7 bases, there was a span of 20 bases. CDR1 is SEHNR, CDR2 FQNEAQ, per germline (reference sequence). This chain's CDR3 is CASSDRDPETSGELFF. The CDR3 region has the DNA TGTGCCAGCAGCGACCGGGACCCCGAGACGAGCGGGGAGCTGTTTTTT.

The V and J genes are TRBV7-2 and TRBJ1-1, with D hard to call. CDR3 size: 15 residues. Germline V gene lookup returns CDR1 SGHTA and CDR2 FQGNSA. Trimming took off 4 bases at V and 0 bases at J, with 12 bases between the two ends. This CDR3 reads CASSWATNMNTEAFF. In nucleotides, the CDR3 is TGTGCCAGCAGCTGGGCGACAAACATGAACACTGAAGCTTTCTTT.

The chain is built from TRBV25-1 and TRBJ2-3; 14 bases agree with TRBD2. Losses at the gene ends were 6 bases for V and 2 bases for J; bases not matched to a gene: 13. Germline V lookup: CDR1 MGHDK, CDR2 SYGVNS. The CDR3 is 19 amino acids. The chain's CDR3 is CASSGTSGRWGWPTDTQYF. The CDR3 DNA sequence: TGTGCCAGCAGCGGGACTAGCGGGAGATGGGGTTGGCCCACAGATACGCAGTATTTT.

J is TRBJ1-2 and V is TRBV6-5, with 8 bases fitting TRBD1. Losses at the gene ends were 10 bases for V and 4 bases for J; bases not matched to a gene: 14. Germline lookup yields CDR1 MNHEY and CDR2 SVGAGI. This CDR3 contains 15 residues. The CDR3 DNA reads TGTGCCATCGCGGGGGAGGGGACAGGAGGCTATGGCTACACCTTC. Translated: CAIAGEGTGGYGYTF.

This chain links TRBV12-3 or TRBV12-4 with TRBJ2-1; TRBD2 matches 11 bases. The trim removed 6 bases at V and 6 bases at J, leaving 7 bases unmatched. The CDR3 has 15 amino acids. This CDR3 is CASSPGTSGSNEQFF. The CDR3 DNA reads TGTGCCAGCAGCCCCGGGACTAGCGGTAGCAATGAGCAGTTCTTC.

This clonotype was detected once. The rearrangement links TRBV29-1 to TRBJ2-7; unclear D gene. Between the trimmed V and J ends, which lost 6 bases and 4 bases, there was a span of 13 bases. The length of the CDR3 is 12 residues. Looked up from germline, CDR1 is SQVTM and CDR2 is ANQGSEA. CDR3 sequence: CSVGWAGYEQYF. CDR3 nucleotide sequence: TGCAGCGTAGGATGGGCAGGTTACGAGCAGTACTTC.

Here the CDR3 DNA reads TGTGCCAGCAGCCGAACTAGCGGGAGAACGTACGAGCAGTACTTC. This codes for CASSRTSGRTYEQYF. The chain has TRBV7-9 and TRBJ2-7; the match to TRBD2 covers 11 bases. The ends lost 5 bases at V and 4 bases at J; junction bases unmatched: 7. Germline V lookup: CDR1 SEHNR, CDR2 FQNEAQ (reference sequence). The CDR3 has 15 amino acids.

The chain recombines TRBV23-1 with TRBJ2-3; 9 bases map to TRBD2. TRBV23-1 is an ORF for which the function is uncertain. After removal of 0 bases from V and 4 bases from J, the junction contained 11 bases not matched to a gene. The CDR3 is made up of 18 amino acids. The CDR3 here is CASSQSPPSGNLADTQYF. In DNA, the CDR3 is TGCGCCAGCAGTCAATCCCCCCCTAGCGGGAATCTGGCAGATACGCAGTATTTT.

This sequence joins TRBV29-1 and TRBJ2-7; possibly TRBD1 or TRBD2 for D (5 bases each). CDR3 length equals 12 residues. The germline gives CDR1 SQVTM, CDR2 ANQGSEA. The ends were cut back, 5 bases at V and 0 bases at J, with 8 bases in the middle. The CDR3 nucleotides are TGCAGCGTTTCAGGGACCTCCTACGAGCAGTACTTC. Amino acid sequence: CSVSGTSYEQYF.

CDR3 protein: CASKEQSYEQYF. Written as DNA, the CDR3 is TGTGCCAGCAAGGAGCAGAGTTACGAGCAGTACTTC. The chain combines TRBV6-2 or TRBV6-3 with TRBJ2-7; D ambiguous. Looked up from germline, CDR1 is MNHEY and CDR2 is SVGEGT. The CDR3 spans 12 residues. Trimming shortened V by 7 bases and J by 4 bases, and 11 bases separated the two germline ends.